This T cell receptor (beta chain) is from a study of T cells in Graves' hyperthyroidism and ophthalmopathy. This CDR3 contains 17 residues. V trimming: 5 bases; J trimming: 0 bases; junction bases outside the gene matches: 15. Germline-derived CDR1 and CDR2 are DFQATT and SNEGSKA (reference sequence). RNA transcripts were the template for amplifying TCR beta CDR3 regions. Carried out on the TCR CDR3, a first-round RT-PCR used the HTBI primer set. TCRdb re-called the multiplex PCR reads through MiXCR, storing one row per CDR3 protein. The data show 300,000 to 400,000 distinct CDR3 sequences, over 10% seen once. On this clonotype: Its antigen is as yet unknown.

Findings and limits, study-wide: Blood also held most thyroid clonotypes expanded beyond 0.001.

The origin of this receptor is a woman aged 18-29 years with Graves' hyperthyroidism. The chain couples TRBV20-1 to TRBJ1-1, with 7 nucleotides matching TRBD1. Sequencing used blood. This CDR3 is CSALGGPRQGVNTEAFF. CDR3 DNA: TGCAGTGCTTTAGGGGGGCCCAGACAGGGAGTGAACACTGAAGCTTTCTTT.